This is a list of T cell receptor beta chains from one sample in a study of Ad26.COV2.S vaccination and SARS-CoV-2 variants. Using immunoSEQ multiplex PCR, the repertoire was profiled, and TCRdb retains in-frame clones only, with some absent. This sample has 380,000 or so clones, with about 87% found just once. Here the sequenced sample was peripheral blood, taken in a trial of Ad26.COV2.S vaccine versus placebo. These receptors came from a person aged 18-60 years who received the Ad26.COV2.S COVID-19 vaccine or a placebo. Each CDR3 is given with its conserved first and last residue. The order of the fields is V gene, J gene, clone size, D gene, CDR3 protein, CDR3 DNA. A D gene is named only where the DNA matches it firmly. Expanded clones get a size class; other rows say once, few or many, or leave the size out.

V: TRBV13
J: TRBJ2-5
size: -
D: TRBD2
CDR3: CASSLRGGPFQETQYF
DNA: TGTGCCAGCAGCTTACGGGGGGGCCCCTTCCAAGAGACCCAGTACTTC

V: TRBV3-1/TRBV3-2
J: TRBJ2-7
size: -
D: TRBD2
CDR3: CASSQLDTRGAYEQYF
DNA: TGTGCCAGCAGCCAACTAGACACCCGGGGGGCCTACGAGCAGTACTTC

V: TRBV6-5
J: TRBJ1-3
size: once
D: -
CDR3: CASRRTGDSGNTIYF
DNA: TGTGCCAGCAGACGGACGGGAGACTCTGGAAACACCATATATTTT

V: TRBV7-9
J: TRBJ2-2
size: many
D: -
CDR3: CASRFWERDTGELFF
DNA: TGTGCCAGCAGGTTCTGGGAAAGGGACACCGGGGAGCTGTTTTTT

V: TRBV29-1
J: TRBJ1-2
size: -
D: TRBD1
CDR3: CSVGQGGGYTF
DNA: TGCAGCGTCGGACAGGGAGGTGGCTACACCTTC

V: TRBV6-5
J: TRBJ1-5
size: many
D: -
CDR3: CASNPAGGNQPQHF
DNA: TGTGCCAGCAACCCGGCCGGAGGCAATCAGCCCCAGCATTTT

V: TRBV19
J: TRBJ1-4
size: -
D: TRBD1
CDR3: CASSAGQGDYEKLFF
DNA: TGTGCCAGTAGTGCCGGACAGGGGGATTATGAAAAACTGTTTTTT

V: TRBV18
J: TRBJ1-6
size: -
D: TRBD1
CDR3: CASSPPQGSYNSPLHF
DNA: TGTGCCAGCTCACCCCCACAGGGGTCCTATAATTCACCCCTCCACTTT

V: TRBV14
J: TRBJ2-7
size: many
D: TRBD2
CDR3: CASSQAPTFSGTTAYEQYF
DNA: TGTGCCAGCAGCCAAGCACCAACATTCTCCGGGACTACCGCCTACGAGCAGTACTTC

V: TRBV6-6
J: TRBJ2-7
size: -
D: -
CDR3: CASSSQTVGVYEQYF
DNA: TGTGCCAGCAGCTCCCAGACTGTCGGGGTTTACGAGCAGTACTTC

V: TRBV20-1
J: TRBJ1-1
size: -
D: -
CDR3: CSAVLNTEAFF
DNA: TGCAGTGCGGTCCTGAACACTGAAGCTTTCTTT

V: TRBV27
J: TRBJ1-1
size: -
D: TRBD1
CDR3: CASSSKGQRINTEAFF
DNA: TGTGCCAGCAGTTCAAAGGGACAGCGAATTAACACTGAAGCTTTCTTT

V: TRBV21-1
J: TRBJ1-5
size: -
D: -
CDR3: CASSKAGPQHF
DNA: TGTGCCAGCAGCAAAGCTGGACCCCAGCATTTT

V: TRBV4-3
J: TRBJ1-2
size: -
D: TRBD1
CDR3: CASSQTGTTGYGYTF
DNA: TGCGCCAGCAGCCAGACAGGGACCACGGGTTATGGCTACACCTTC

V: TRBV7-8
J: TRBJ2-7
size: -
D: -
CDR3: CASSLVASDEQYF
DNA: TGTGCCAGCAGCTTAGTGGCTAGCGACGAGCAGTACTTC

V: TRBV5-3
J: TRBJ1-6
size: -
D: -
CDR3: CARDEDRLWQAGDYNSPLHF
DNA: TGTGCCAGAGACGAAGATAGGTTGTGGCAGGCAGGGGACTATAATTCACCCCTCCACTTT

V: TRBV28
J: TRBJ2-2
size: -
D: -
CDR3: CASSLLEEPTPNTGELFF
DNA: TGTGCCAGCAGTTTGTTAGAGGAGCCTACCCCGAACACCGGGGAGCTGTTTTTT

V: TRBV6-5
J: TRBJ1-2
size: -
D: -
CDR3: CASSYRTDLYGYTF
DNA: TGTGCCAGCAGTTACCGGACAGACTTGTATGGCTACACCTTC

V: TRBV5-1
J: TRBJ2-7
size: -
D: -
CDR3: CASSLPQNEQYF
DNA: TGCGCCAGCAGCTTGCCCCAAAACGAGCAGTACTTC

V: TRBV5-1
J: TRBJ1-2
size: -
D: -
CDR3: CASSLKQTRSYTF
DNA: TGCGCCAGCAGCTTGAAACAGACTAGGAGCTACACCTTC

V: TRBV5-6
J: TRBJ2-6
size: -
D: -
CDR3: CASSRRGVSGANVLTF
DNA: TGTGCCAGCAGCAGAAGGGGGGTGTCTGGGGCCAACGTCCTGACTTTC

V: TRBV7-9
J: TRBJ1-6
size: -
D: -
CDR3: CASSSGTSPLHF
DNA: TGTGCCAGCAGCTCGGGGACTTCACCCCTCCACTTT

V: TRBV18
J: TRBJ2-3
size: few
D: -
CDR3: CASSPAGRTDTQYF
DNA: TGTGCCAGCTCACCCGCAGGGCGGACAGATACGCAGTATTTT

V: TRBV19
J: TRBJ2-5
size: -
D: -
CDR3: CASSIDGGETQYF
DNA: TGTGCCAGTAGTATAGACGGGGGAGAGACCCAGTACTTC

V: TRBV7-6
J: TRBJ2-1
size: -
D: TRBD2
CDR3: CASSPRLANYGHEQFF
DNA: TGTGCCAGCAGTCCTCGACTAGCTAATTACGGACATGAGCAGTTCTTC